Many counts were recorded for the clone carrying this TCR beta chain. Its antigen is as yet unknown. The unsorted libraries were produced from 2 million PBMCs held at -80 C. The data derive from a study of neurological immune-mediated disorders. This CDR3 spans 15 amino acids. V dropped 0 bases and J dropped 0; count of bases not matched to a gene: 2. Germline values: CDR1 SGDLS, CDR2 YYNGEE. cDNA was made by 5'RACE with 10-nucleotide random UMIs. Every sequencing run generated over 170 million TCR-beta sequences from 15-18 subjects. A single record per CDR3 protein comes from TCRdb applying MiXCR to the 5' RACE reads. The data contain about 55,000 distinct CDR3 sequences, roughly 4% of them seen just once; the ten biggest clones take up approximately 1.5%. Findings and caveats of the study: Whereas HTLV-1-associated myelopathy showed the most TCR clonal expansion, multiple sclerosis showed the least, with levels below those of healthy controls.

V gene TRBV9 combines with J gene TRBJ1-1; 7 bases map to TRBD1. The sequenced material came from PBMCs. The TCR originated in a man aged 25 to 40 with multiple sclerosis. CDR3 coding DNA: TGTGCCAGCAGCGTAGTGGGACAGATGAACACTGAAGCTTTCTTT. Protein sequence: CASSVVGQMNTEAFF.